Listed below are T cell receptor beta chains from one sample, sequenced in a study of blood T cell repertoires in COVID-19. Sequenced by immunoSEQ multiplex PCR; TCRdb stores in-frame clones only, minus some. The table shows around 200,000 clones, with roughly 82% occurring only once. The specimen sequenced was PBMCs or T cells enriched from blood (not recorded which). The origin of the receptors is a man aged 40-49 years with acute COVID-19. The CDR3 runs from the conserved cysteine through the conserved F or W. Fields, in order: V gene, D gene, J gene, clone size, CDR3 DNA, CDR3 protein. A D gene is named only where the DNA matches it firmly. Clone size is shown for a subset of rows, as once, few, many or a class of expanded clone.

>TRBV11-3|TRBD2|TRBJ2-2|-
TGTGCCAGCAGCCGACGGGAGGGGAGAAACACCGGGGAGCTGTTTTTT
CASSRREGRNTGELFF
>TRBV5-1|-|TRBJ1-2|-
TGCGCCAGCAGCTTGGAGGGCAGGGGAAGTTATGGCTACACCTTC
CASSLEGRGSYGYTF
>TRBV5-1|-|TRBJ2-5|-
TGCGCCAGCAGCTTGGGCTTCGGGGGAGAGACCCAGTACTTC
CASSLGFGGETQYF
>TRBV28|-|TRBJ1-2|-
TGTGCCAGCAGTCCTCCCGACAGGAACTATGGCTACACCTTC
CASSPPDRNYGYTF
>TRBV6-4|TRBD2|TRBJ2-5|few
TGTGCCACCGCTAGCGGTCCACAAGAGACCCAGTACTTC
CATASGPQETQYF
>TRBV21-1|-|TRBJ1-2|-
TGTGGGGTGCGGGACAGGAGAATCTATGGCTACACCTTC
CGVRDRRIYGYTF
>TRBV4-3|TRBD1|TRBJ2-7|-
TGCGCCAGCAGCCAAACGCCGGGACAGGGGGCGCTAGGGTCGCTCTTC
CASSQTPGQGALGSLF
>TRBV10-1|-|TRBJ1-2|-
TGCGCCAGCATCCCTGGGGCAGAAACCTCCTACACCTTC
CASIPGAETSYTF
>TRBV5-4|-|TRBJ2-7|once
TGTGCCAGCAACCTTCAGGGTTCTCGGGAGCAGTACTTC
CASNLQGSREQYF
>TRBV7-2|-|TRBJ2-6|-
TGTGCCAGCAGCCCCACAGGGACCGGGGCCAACGTCCTGACTTTC
CASSPTGTGANVLTF
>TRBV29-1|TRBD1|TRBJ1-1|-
TGCAGCGTGGCCCGGACAGGGGGCGCGAACACTGAAGCTTTCTTT
CSVARTGGANTEAFF
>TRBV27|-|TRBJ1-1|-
TGTGCCAGCAGTATGGACAGTCGGCCTGAAGCTTTCTTT
CASSMDSRPEAFF
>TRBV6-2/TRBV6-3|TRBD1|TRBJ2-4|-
TGTGCCAGCAGTTACGGCGGGACAGGGCAAGCCAAAAACATTCAGTACTTC
CASSYGGTGQAKNIQYF
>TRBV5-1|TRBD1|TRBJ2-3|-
TGCGCCAGCAGCTCCGGGACAGGAATAACAGATACGCAGTATTTT
CASSSGTGITDTQYF
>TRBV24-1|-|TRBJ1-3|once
TGTGCCACCAGTGATTCAGGGGCTGGAAACACCATATATTTT
CATSDSGAGNTIYF
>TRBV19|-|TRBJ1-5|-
TGTGCCAGTAGCCAGGACAGATCTTATCAGCCCCAGCATTTT
CASSQDRSYQPQHF
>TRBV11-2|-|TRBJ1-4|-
TGTGCCAGCAGCTTAACAGGTGAAAAACTGTTTTTT
CASSLTGEKLFF
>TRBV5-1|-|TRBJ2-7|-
TGCGCCAGCAGCTTCGACAGCTACGAGCAGTACTTC
CASSFDSYEQYF
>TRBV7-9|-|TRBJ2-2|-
TGTGCCAGCAGCTCCGGGACAAGAAGCACCGGGGAGCTGTTTTTT
CASSSGTRSTGELFF
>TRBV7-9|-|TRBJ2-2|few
TGTGCCAGCAGCTTGCTAGCGAGTACCGGGGAGCTGTTTTTT
CASSLLASTGELFF
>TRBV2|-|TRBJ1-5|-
TGTGCCAGCACGGGAAACAGGGGCAATCAGCCCCAGCATTTT
CASTGNRGNQPQHF
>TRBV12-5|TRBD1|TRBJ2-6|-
TGTGCTAGTGGTTTGGTAACAGGGGCCAACTCTGGGGCCAACGTCCTGACTTTC
CASGLVTGANSGANVLTF
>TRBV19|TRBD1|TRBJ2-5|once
TGTGCCAGTAGTACGGGACAGGGGGTAGAGACCCAGTACTTC
CASSTGQGVETQYF